This TCR beta chain was sequenced during a study of cytomegalovirus exposure and HLA in healthy donors. Study details: From donors who were HLA-typed, an early data release held approximately 80 million unique TCRs.

This CDR3 is 16 amino acids long. V lost 3 bases, J lost 4 bases, and 16 bases lay in between. The V gene's germline CDR1 is WNHNN and CDR2 SYGVQD (reference sequence). Amplification used 60 Vbeta primers and 13 Jbeta primers. Libraries were prepared by immunoSEQ multiplex PCR; TCRdb keeps only in-frame clonotypes and omits some of them. This sample has about 150,000 clones, with more than 60% found just once. In regard to this clone: Its antigen is unknown.

General study findings and limits: Equally common other TCR beta chains were less clonally expanded than HLA-associated ones, a later analysis found.

Sequencing used PBMCs. This TCR was recovered from a man aged 25 to 45 in good health and CMV-seropositive. V is TRBV10-1 and J is TRBJ2-1; D not certain. CDR3 region: CASSDHRVLPYNEQFF. In DNA, the CDR3 is TGCGCCAGCAGTGATCATCGGGTCCTTCCTTACAATGAGCAGTTCTTC.